The 10 T cell receptor beta chains in this list originate from one sample, sequenced in a study of Ad26.COV2.S vaccination and SARS-CoV-2 variants. This sample's treatment: approximately 18 received Ad26.COV2.S at low or high dose, single or two shots; about five received placebo; per-sample allocation not given. Sampling was done on day 63 after the first vaccine or placebo injection. Profiled with immunoSEQ multiplex PCR; TCRdb holds only in-frame clones, not every one. The table records roughly 330,000 clones, 90% of them present only once. This specimen consisted of peripheral blood, obtained in a trial of Ad26.COV2.S vaccine versus placebo. The origin of the receptors is a person aged 18 to 65 who received the Ad26.COV2.S COVID-19 vaccine or a placebo.

This rearrangement joins TRBV27 to TRBJ1-2; D is uncertain. Germline assignment: CDR1 MNHEY and CDR2 SMNVEV (reference sequence). The CDR3 has 15 residues. V was pared by 2 bases and J by 5 bases, with 15 bases between. The CDR3 DNA reads as TGTGCCAGCAGTTTAATGGCGGAAGCCCCATATGGCTACACCTTC. This codes for CASSLMAEAPYGYTF.

J is TRBJ2-1 and V is TRBV7-9; 13 bases are a match to TRBD2. This CDR3 is built from 16 residues. The germline V gene encodes CDR1 SEHNR and CDR2 FQNEAQ (reference sequence). V gave up 7 bases and J gave up 4 bases; unmatched junction bases: 7. CDR3 coding DNA: TGTGCCAGCACCAAACTAGCGGGAGGGGCATACAATGAGCAGTTCTTC. This gives the protein CASTKLAGGAYNEQFF.

This chain links TRBV7-9 with TRBJ2-7; D is undetermined. This CDR3 comprises 9 residues. V was trimmed by 8 bases and J by 5 bases, leaving 4 bases between them. Germline-derived CDR1 and CDR2 are SEHNR and FQNEAQ (reference sequence). CDR3 in DNA: TGTGCCAGCGGTGACGAGCAGTACTTC. Protein: CASGDEQYF. Full variable domain (outside the CDR3, taken from reference TRBV7-9 and TRBJ2-7): DTGVSQNPRHKITKRGQNVTFRCDPISEHNRLYWYRQTLGQGPEFLTYFQNEAQLEKSRLLSDRFSAERPKGSFSTLEIQRTEQGDSAMYLCASGDEQYFGPGTRLTVT.

The chain employs TRBV19 and TRBJ1-5; no definite D call. Germline values: CDR1 LNHDA, CDR2 SQIVND (reference sequence). This CDR3 spans 14 amino acids. V gave up 1 base and J gave up 7 bases, with 11 bases separating them. This CDR3 reads CASSIAVMGQPQHF. DNA for the CDR3: TGTGCCAGTAGTATAGCTGTTATGGGGCAGCCCCAGCATTTT.

This chain connects TRBV14 to TRBJ1-1; D not resolved. The germline V gene has CDR1 SGHDN and CDR2 FVKESK. The CDR3 consists of 15 residues. Trimming cost V 2 bases and J 0 bases, with 10 bases left between them. CDR3 DNA: TGTGCCAGCAGCCAAATGGGAGCTTTGAACACTGAAGCTTTCTTT. It specifies CASSQMGALNTEAFF.

This rearrangement joins TRBV7-8 to TRBJ1-5; D remains unclear. The CDR3 is 13 amino acids. Germline V CDR1 and CDR2: SGHVS, FQNEAQ. Trimming took 1 base from V and 6 from J, leaving 7 bases between them. The CDR3, as DNA: TGTGCCAGCAGCTTAGGATTCACTCAGCCCCAGCATTTT. Its protein product is CASSLGFTQPQHF.

The chain uses TRBV3-1 (or the pseudogene TRBV3-2) and TRBJ2-2, with D perhaps TRBD1 (6 bases). Trimming took off 2 bases at V and 1 base at J, with 11 bases between the two ends. The CDR3 has 16 residues. Looked up from germline, CDR1 is LGHDT and CDR2 is YNNKEL (reference sequence). CDR3 loop: CASSQLQTGNTGELFF. CDR3 in DNA: TGTGCCAGCAGCCAATTGCAGACAGGGAACACCGGGGAGCTGTTTTTT.

The rearrangement uses TRBV2 and TRBJ2-5, with TRBD1 identical over 7 bases. V dropped 4 bases and J dropped 0; count of bases not matched to a gene: 2. This CDR3 contains 14 residues. Germline V gives CDR1 SNHLY, CDR2 FYNNEI. As DNA, the CDR3 is TGTGCCAGCAGTGGGGACAGTAACCAAGAGACCCAGTACTTC. Encoded protein: CASSGDSNQETQYF.

The chain uses TRBV9 and TRBJ2-5, with D perhaps matching TRBD1 (5 bases). Between the trimmed V and J ends, which lost 4 bases and 5 bases, there was a span of 21 bases. CDR3 length: 16 amino acids. Germline-derived CDR1 and CDR2 are SGDLS and YYNGEE. CDR3 sequence reads: CASSSPAAGLLETQYF. CDR3 nucleotides: TGTGCCAGCAGCTCCCCCGCGGCAGGGCTGCTCGAGACCCAGTACTTC.

The CDR3 nucleotides read TGTGCCTGGAGTGTAAGGGCCCTAGGAGAGCAGTTCTTC. Encoded protein: CAWSVRALGEQFF. The chain combines TRBV30 with TRBJ2-1; D not certain. V lost 0 bases to trimming and J lost 10 bases, with 13 bases between them. There are 13 residues in the CDR3. CDR1 is GTSNPN and CDR2 is SVGIG in the germline V gene (reference sequence).